One sample yielded the 25 T cell receptor beta chains listed below, sequenced in a study of Ad26.COV2.S vaccination and SARS-CoV-2 variants. Data came from immunoSEQ multiplex PCR; TCRdb stores just in-frame clones and leaves some out. The profile shows around 450,000 clones, 80% to 95% of them singletons. The treatment was: around 19 received Ad26.COV2.S at low or high dose, single or two shots; roughly five received placebo; per-sample allocation not given. Samples came from day 63 after the first vaccine or placebo injection. This specimen consisted of peripheral blood, obtained in a trial of Ad26.COV2.S vaccine versus placebo. These receptors came from a person aged 18 to 59 who received the Ad26.COV2.S COVID-19 vaccine or a placebo.

This rearrangement joins TRBV6-5 to TRBJ1-2; D gene unclear. The CDR3 is 12 amino acids. Germline CDR1 is MNHEY and CDR2 is SVGAGI. V lost 8 bases and J lost 4, with 11 bases in between. The CDR3 spells CASHENSYGYTF. The CDR3 DNA reads TGTGCCAGCCACGAAAACAGCTATGGCTACACCTTC.

The chain uses TRBV24-1 and TRBJ2-1; 10 bases are a match to TRBD2. CDR3 length: 16 residues. V was pared by 4 bases and J by 6 bases, with 8 bases of the junction left unmatched. Per germline, CDR1 KGHDR and CDR2 SFDVKD. DNA for the CDR3: TGTGCCACCAGTGACCCAAGCGGGAGGGCCCTCAATGAGCAGTTCTTC. Amino acid sequence: CATSDPSGRALNEQFF.

Note on this clone: The same CDR3 arises from other DNA sequences in this sample as well. The CDR3 spells CASSLSDTQYF. CDR3 bases: TGTGCCAGCAGCCTATCCGATACGCAGTATTTT. This sequence joins TRBV3-1 (or the pseudogene TRBV3-2) and TRBJ2-3, with D uncertain. Trimming took 4 bases from V and 6 from J, leaving 5 bases between them. The CDR3 loop spans 11 amino acids. CDR1 and CDR2 from the germline V gene are LGHDT and YNNKEL (reference sequence).

The rearrangement joins TRBV9 to TRBJ1-2; 7 bases fit TRBD1. This CDR3 spans 13 amino acids. Germline CDR1 SGDLS, CDR2 YYNGEE. Trimming took 4 bases from V and 8 from J; bases not matched to a gene: 8. For the CDR3, the DNA is TGTGCCAGCAGCCCTGACAGGGTACGAGGCTACACCTTC. It translates to CASSPDRVRGYTF.

This rearrangement joins TRBV6-2 or TRBV6-3 to TRBJ2-7; 10 bases match TRBD2. Germline V gives CDR1 MNHEY, CDR2 SVGEGT. This CDR3 has 16 amino acids. V was pared by 6 bases and J by 0 bases, with 8 bases of the junction left unmatched. CDR3 residues: CASSQGLAPTSYEQYF. The CDR3 DNA reads as TGTGCCAGCAGCCAGGGACTAGCGCCCACCTCCTACGAGCAGTACTTC.

Only one count was recorded for this clone. V is TRBV7-2 and J is TRBJ2-7; either TRBD1 or TRBD2 may supply D (5 bases each). Germline loops: CDR1 SGHTA, CDR2 FQGNSA. This CDR3 region has 14 residues. V lost 4 bases and J 2 bases, leaving 12 bases between the germline ends. This CDR3 reads CASSSRGVTYEQYF. In nucleotides, the CDR3 is TGTGCCAGCAGCTCACGAGGGGTGACCTACGAGCAGTACTTC.

The V call is TRBV6-5, the J call TRBJ1-2; D not certain. Deletions cut 7 bases from V and 7 bases from J, with 16 bases between. This CDR3 is 13 amino acids long. CDR1 MNHEY and CDR2 SVGAGI come from the germline V gene. The CDR3 coding sequence is TGTGCCAGCACTTATTCGGGGAAGGGTGGCTACACCTTC. Protein: CASTYSGKGGYTF.

The chain carries TRBV10-3 and TRBJ2-7; 7 bases align to TRBD1. The CDR3 loop spans 14 amino acids. In germline, CDR1 is ENHRY, CDR2 SYGVKD. V trimming: 2 bases; J trimming: 1 base; junction bases outside the gene matches: 2. The DNA for the CDR3 is TGTGCCATCAGTGAGGGGGACAGATCCTACGAGCAGTACTTC. This gives the protein CAISEGDRSYEQYF.

The genes are TRBV4-2 and TRBJ1-2; TRBD1 agrees at 9 bases. Trimming took 2 bases from V and 3 from J; bases not matched to a gene: 4. The CDR3 runs to 15 residues. From germline, CDR1 is LGHNA and CDR2 YNFKEQ. In nucleotides, the CDR3 is TGTGCCAGCAGCCAAAGGACAGGGGCCCACTATGGCTACACCTTC. Translation gives CASSQRTGAHYGYTF.

The V and J genes are TRBV13 and TRBJ2-7, with D possibly TRBD1 on 6 matching bases. Trimming took 0 bases from V and 3 from J, leaving 12 bases between them. Germline CDR1 and CDR2: PRHDT and FYEKMQ (reference sequence). This CDR3 is built from 15 residues. CDR3 loop: CASSLGTGPLYEQYF. The CDR3, as DNA: TGTGCCAGCAGCTTAGGAACAGGGCCCCTCTACGAGCAGTACTTC.

The chain employs TRBV5-6 and TRBJ2-1, with D uncertain. The CDR3 consists of 12 residues. Germline CDR1 SGHDT, CDR2 YYEEEE. The V end was cut by 0 bases, the J end by 10 bases, with 8 bases between. CDR3 in amino acids: CASSLAVGEQFF. The CDR3 DNA sequence: TGTGCCAGCAGCTTGGCGGTCGGGGAGCAGTTCTTC. The full variable domain, with the rest looked up from reference TRBV5-6 and TRBJ2-1, is DAGVTQSPTHLIKTRGQQVTLRCSPKSGHDTVSWYQQALGQGPQFIFQYYEEEERQRGNFPDRFSGHQFPNYSSELNVNALLLGDSALYLCASSLAVGEQFFGPGTRLTVL.

The rearrangement joins TRBV7-9 to TRBJ2-5; 8 nucleotides agree with TRBD2. The CDR3 sequence is 14 residues long. Germline values: CDR1 SEHNR, CDR2 FQNEAQ (reference sequence). The V and J ends lost 1 base and 10 bases, in that order; junction bases with no gene match: 8. The CDR3 loop reads CASSLVSGAPIQYF. The CDR3 coding sequence is TGTGCCAGCAGCTTAGTTAGCGGGGCCCCTATCCAGTACTTC.

This sequence joins TRBV2 and TRBJ1-6; D is undetermined. Germline CDR1 and CDR2: SNHLY and FYNNEI. The CDR3 is made up of 12 amino acids. The ends were cut back, 3 bases at V and 9 bases at J, with 6 bases in the middle. The CDR3 reads CASSDLGSPLHF. In DNA, the CDR3 is TGTGCCAGCAGTGACCTTGGTTCACCCCTCCACTTT. The full variable domain, with the rest looked up from reference TRBV2 and TRBJ1-6, is EPEVTQTPSHQVTQMGQEVILRCVPISNHLYFYWYRQILGQKVEFLVSFYNNEISEKSEIFDDQFSVERPDGSNFTLKIRSTKLEDSAMYFCASSDLGSPLHFGNGTRLTVT.

This chain connects TRBV7-2 to TRBJ2-3; D is uncertain. The germline gives CDR1 SGHTA, CDR2 FQGNSA. The ends were cut back, 5 bases at V and 2 bases at J, with 14 bases in the middle. The CDR3 is made up of 15 amino acids. Here the CDR3 reads CASSRRWQNTDTQYF. In nucleotides, the CDR3 is TGTGCCAGCAGCCGCAGGTGGCAGAACACAGATACGCAGTATTTT.

In this sample, this clone turned up once. The chain uses TRBV18 and TRBJ1-2, with D maybe TRBD1 (5 bases). CDR1 is KGHSH, CDR2 LQKENI, per germline. This CDR3 is 14 amino acids long. V was pared by 3 bases and J by 0 bases, with 8 bases between. The CDR3 is CASSPRGANYGYTF. CDR3 sequence (DNA): TGTGCCAGCTCACCCAGAGGGGCTAACTATGGCTACACCTTC.

The chain is built from TRBV4-3 and TRBJ2-2, with D hard to call. The CDR3 contains 15 residues. The germline gives CDR1 LGHNA, CDR2 YSLEER. Trimming took 4 bases from V and 6 from J, leaving 15 bases between them. As DNA, the CDR3 is TGCGCCAGCAGCCCGAGTTTATCATTTTCCGGGGAGCTGTTTTTT. This translates into CASSPSLSFSGELFF.

Notes on this clone: One end of the junction varies from germline; a read error may be responsible. The rearrangement joins TRBV27 to TRBJ2-7, with 11 bases matching TRBD2. The CDR3 spans 14 residues. Germline V gene data show CDR1 as MNHEY and CDR2 as SMNVEV (reference sequence). The CDR3 nucleotides are TGTGCCAGCAGAGCCGTAGCGGGAGGGCCCCCCGCGGCCTTC. Protein product: CASRAVAGGPPAAF.

The chain joins TRBV5-6 to TRBJ1-2, with 7 nucleotides matching TRBD1. Germline-derived CDR1 and CDR2 are SGHDT and YYEEEE. CDR3 size: 14 residues. The junction had 7 bases not matched to a gene; V was cut back by 4 bases and J by 4 bases. The CDR3 nucleotides read TGTGCCAGCAGCAAGGCTACAGGGGTCTATGGCTACACCTTC. Translation gives CASSKATGVYGYTF.

This rearrangement joins TRBV5-1 to TRBJ2-2; TRBD2 might be the D (5 bases). The germline V gene encodes CDR1 SGHRS and CDR2 YFSETQ. The CDR3 runs to 15 residues. V lost 4 bases and J lost 1, with 11 bases in between. This CDR3 is CASSISGKNTGELFF. In DNA, the CDR3 is TGCGCCAGCAGCATCAGCGGCAAGAACACCGGGGAGCTGTTTTTT.

As regards this clone: The same CDR3 is also encoded by other DNA sequences in this sample. This chain joins TRBV6-5 and TRBJ1-5; D unclear. CDR1 is MNHEY, CDR2 SVGAGI, per germline. The CDR3 is 12 amino acids. Trimming cost V 0 bases and J 9 bases, with 6 bases left between them. The CDR3 reads CASSYSRGPQHF. DNA of the CDR3: TGTGCCAGCAGTTACTCCCGGGGGCCCCAGCATTTT.

This clone occurred once. CDR3 sequence: CASSRGGTSGETQYF. The CDR3 region has the DNA TGTGCCAGCAGCCGGGGGGGGACTAGCGGTGAGACCCAGTACTTC. The V call is TRBV5-4, the J call TRBJ2-5, with 11 bases that match TRBD2. Trimming cost V 4 bases and J 5 bases; bases outside gene matches: 7. Germline V gene sequence: CDR1 SGHNT, CDR2 YYREEE (reference sequence). The CDR3 length is 15 residues.

This clone was seen once. The chain is built from TRBV27 and TRBJ2-1, with TRBD1 matching 7 bases. Germline V CDR1 and CDR2: MNHEY, SMNVEV (reference sequence). Trimming at V came to 4 bases and at J to 12 bases, leaving 12 bases not matched to a gene. This CDR3 spans 14 amino acids. CDR3 loop: CASSSPTGFMGQFF. The CDR3 DNA reads TGTGCCAGCAGTTCCCCGACAGGGTTTATGGGGCAGTTCTTC.

The chain employs TRBV4-3 and TRBJ2-1; TRBD2 matches 12 bases. Germline trimming cut 4 bases from V and 8 bases from J; bases unmatched to any gene: 9. Per the germline V gene, CDR1 is LGHNA and CDR2 is YSLEER. This CDR3 region has 16 residues. Written as DNA, the CDR3 is TGCGCCAGCAGCCTTGCTCCTAGCGGGGGGGGCGATGAGCAGTTCTTC. It specifies CASSLAPSGGGDEQFF.

This clone has just a few counts. The chain carries TRBV5-4 and TRBJ2-5, with 7 bases aligning to TRBD1. CDR3 length: 15 residues. The V gene's germline CDR1 is SGHNT and CDR2 YYREEE (reference sequence). After removal of 1 base from V and 4 bases from J, the junction contained 7 bases not matched to a gene. The CDR3 bases are TGTGCCAGCAGCTTGTTACAGGGGTCGGTAGAGACCCAGTACTTC. Its translation: CASSLLQGSVETQYF.

The J gene is TRBJ2-5, the V gene TRBV19; TRBD1 agrees at 9 bases. There are 14 residues in the CDR3. Germline V gene data show CDR1 as LNHDA and CDR2 as SQIVND (reference sequence). After removal of 4 bases from V and 6 bases from J, the junction contained 6 bases not matched to a gene. The CDR3, as DNA: TGTGCCAGTAGTAGGGACAGGGCGTTCCAGACCCAGTACTTC. Protein product: CASSRDRAFQTQYF.